This is a list of T cell receptor beta chains from one sample in a study of response to subunit inactivated influenza vaccine. TCRdb reanalysed the RT-PCR reads using MiXCR and keeps one entry per CDR3 protein. The repertoire consists of 150,000 to 200,000 distinct CDR3 sequences, with around 8.8% occurring once and the leading ten covering around 9.9%. The sample here was non-naive T cells sorted from PBMCs, taken on the day of vaccination. These receptors all come from a man in his fifties who received an inactivated influenza vaccine. The CDR3 runs from the conserved cysteine through the conserved F or W. Each record gives: clone size, J gene, D gene, V gene, CDR3 protein, CDR3 DNA. A D gene is named only where the DNA matches it firmly. Size tells how often a clone was seen (once, few, many) or the class of an expanded clone, and some rows leave it out.

size: NA
J: TRBJ2-2
D: NA
V: TRBV7-9
CDR3: CASSLGSKTGELFF
DNA: TGTGCCAGCAGCTTAGGTTCCAAGACCGGGGAGCTGTTTTTT

size: NA
J: TRBJ2-2
D: TRBD1
V: TRBV5-1
CDR3: CASSLADRGTGELFF
DNA: TGCGCCAGCAGCTTGGCCGACAGGGGAACCGGGGAGCTGTTTTTT

size: NA
J: TRBJ2-1
D: TRBD2
V: TRBV20-1
CDR3: CSATLAGNNEQFF
DNA: TGCAGTGCCACACTAGCGGGGAACAATGAGCAGTTCTTC

size: many
J: TRBJ2-5
D: NA
V: TRBV28
CDR3: CASSFWEDETQYF
DNA: TGTGCCAGCAGTTTCTGGGAGGACGAGACCCAGTACTTC

size: NA
J: TRBJ2-1
D: NA
V: TRBV11-3
CDR3: CASSLDLARNNEQFF
DNA: TGTGCCAGCAGCTTAGACCTCGCCAGAAACAATGAGCAGTTCTTC

size: few
J: TRBJ2-1
D: TRBD1
V: TRBV6-1
CDR3: CASKKGGGQGHNEQFF
DNA: TGTGCCAGCAAGAAGGGAGGAGGACAGGGCCACAATGAGCAGTTCTTC

size: few
J: TRBJ1-5
D: NA
V: TRBV7-9
CDR3: CASSSTLYSNQPQHF
DNA: TGTGCCAGCAGCTCGACACTATATAGCAATCAGCCCCAGCATTTT

size: few
J: TRBJ2-3
D: NA
V: TRBV5-1
CDR3: CASSPWGPSTDTQYF
DNA: TGCGCCAGCAGCCCTTGGGGCCCAAGCACAGATACGCAGTATTTT

size: NA
J: TRBJ2-2
D: NA
V: TRBV6-2/TRBV6-3
CDR3: CAARQGSTGDLFF
DNA: TGTGCCGCGAGGCAGGGAAGCACCGGGGACCTGTTTTTT

size: NA
J: TRBJ2-5
D: NA
V: TRBV15
CDR3: CATSSLGQPAETQYF
DNA: TGTGCCACCAGCAGCCTGGGGCAACCTGCCGAGACCCAGTACTTC

size: many
J: TRBJ1-1
D: NA
V: TRBV3-1
CDR3: CASSQAWNTEAFF
DNA: TGTGCCAGCAGCCAAGCTTGGAACACTGAAGCTTTCTTT

size: many
J: TRBJ2-4
D: TRBD2
V: TRBV20-1
CDR3: CSAETSGRGDIQYF
DNA: TGCAGTGCGGAGACTAGCGGGAGAGGGGACATTCAGTACTTC

size: NA
J: TRBJ2-2
D: NA
V: TRBV20-1
CDR3: CSAREQIYTGELFF
DNA: TGCAGTGCTAGAGAACAGATCTACACCGGGGAGCTGTTTTTT

size: NA
J: TRBJ1-1
D: NA
V: TRBV30
CDR3: CAWSTNRRINTEAFF
DNA: TGTGCCTGGAGTACGAACCGAAGGATTAACACTGAAGCTTTCTTT

size: many
J: TRBJ2-2
D: TRBD2
V: TRBV6-1
CDR3: CASRLGTSGTGELFF
DNA: TGTGCCAGCAGATTGGGGACTAGCGGAACCGGGGAGCTGTTTTTT

size: NA
J: TRBJ2-2
D: NA
V: TRBV29-1
CDR3: CSVIPRGRGNTGELFF
DNA: TGCAGCGTGATTCCGAGGGGGCGGGGGAACACCGGGGAGCTGTTTTTT

size: many
J: TRBJ1-4
D: TRBD1
V: TRBV6-1
CDR3: CASSPRQGSEKLFF
DNA: TGTGCCAGCAGCCCCAGACAGGGGAGTGAAAAACTGTTTTTT

size: few
J: TRBJ2-7
D: NA
V: TRBV29-1
CDR3: CSVGGAGYEQYF
DNA: TGCAGCGTTGGGGGGGCAGGATACGAGCAGTACTTC

size: many
J: TRBJ2-3
D: TRBD2
V: TRBV15
CDR3: CATSRAAREITDTQYF
DNA: TGTGCCACCAGCAGAGCGGCGCGGGAGATTACAGATACGCAGTATTTT

size: many
J: TRBJ2-2
D: NA
V: TRBV7-2
CDR3: CASSLVTSYTGELFF
DNA: TGTGCCAGCAGCTTAGTTACAAGCTACACCGGGGAGCTGTTTTTT

size: many
J: TRBJ2-7
D: NA
V: TRBV5-1
CDR3: CASSLAGINEQYF
DNA: TGCGCCAGCAGCTTGGCCGGGATCAACGAGCAGTACTTC

size: NA
J: TRBJ2-7
D: TRBD2
V: TRBV19
CDR3: CASSTSGMTEQYF
DNA: TGTGCCAGTAGTACTAGCGGGATGACTGAGCAGTACTTC

size: many
J: TRBJ2-3
D: TRBD2
V: TRBV12-3/TRBV12-4
CDR3: CASSGGGSGSWDTQYF
DNA: TGTGCCAGCAGTGGGGGGGGTAGCGGGAGTTGGGATACGCAGTATTTT

size: many
J: TRBJ2-5
D: TRBD2
V: TRBV7-2
CDR3: CASSSQSSGGETQYF
DNA: TGTGCCAGCAGCTCCCAGTCAAGCGGGGGAGAGACCCAGTACTTC

size: NA
J: TRBJ2-3
D: NA
V: TRBV10-3
CDR3: CAISGLDQDTQYF
DNA: TGTGCCATCAGTGGGTTAGATCAAGATACGCAGTATTTT

size: many
J: TRBJ2-2
D: NA
V: TRBV7-2
CDR3: CASRYGLSTGELFF
DNA: TGTGCCAGCAGATACGGACTCTCCACCGGGGAGCTGTTTTTT

size: few
J: TRBJ2-1
D: TRBD2
V: TRBV28
CDR3: CASSITGGYNEQFF
DNA: TGTGCCAGCAGTATCACGGGGGGCTACAATGAGCAGTTCTTC